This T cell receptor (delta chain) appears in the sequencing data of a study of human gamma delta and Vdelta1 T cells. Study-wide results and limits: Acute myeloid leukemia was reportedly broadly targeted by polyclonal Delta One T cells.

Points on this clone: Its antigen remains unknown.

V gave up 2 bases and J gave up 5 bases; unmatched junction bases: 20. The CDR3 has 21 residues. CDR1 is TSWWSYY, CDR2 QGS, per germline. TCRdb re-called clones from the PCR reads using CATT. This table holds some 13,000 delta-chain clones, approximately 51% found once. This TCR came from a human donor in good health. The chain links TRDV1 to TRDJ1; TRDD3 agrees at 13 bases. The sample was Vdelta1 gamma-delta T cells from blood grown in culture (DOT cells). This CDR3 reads CALGEDSSLRTGGYGVDKLIF. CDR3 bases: TGTGCTCTTGGGGAAGATTCCAGTCTACGTACTGGGGGATACGGGGTTGATAAACTCATCTTT.